Only one count was recorded for the clone carrying this TCR beta chain. Its antigen is unknown. This record comes from a study of OX40 agonist ivuxolimab in advanced cancers. Unmatched junction bases numbered 9, after V lost 4 bases and J lost 2 bases. The germline gives CDR1 GTSNPN, CDR2 SVGIG (reference sequence). The CDR3 loop spans 17 amino acids. Study-level findings and limits: At 0.1 to 3.0 mg/kg and by week 6, clonal expansion occurred in CD4+ and CD8+ blood T cells. Averaged across samples, CD8+ T cells carried more expanded clones than CD4+ did.

Libraries were prepared by immunoSEQ multiplex PCR; TCRdb keeps only in-frame clonotypes and omits some of them. The sample lists around 40,000 clones, over 80% occurring once. The TCR originated in an adult with an advanced solid tumor such as melanoma, head and neck, liver or kidney cancer. Sequencing was performed on CD4+ or CD8+ T cells sorted from blood, taken in a trial of the OX40 agonist ivuxolimab. This chain connects TRBV30 to TRBJ2-1, with 12 bases identical to TRBD2. The CDR3 loop is CAWTLGLAGLAYNEQFF. CDR3 DNA sequence: TGTGCCTGGACCTTGGGACTAGCGGGCCTAGCCTACAATGAGCAGTTCTTC.